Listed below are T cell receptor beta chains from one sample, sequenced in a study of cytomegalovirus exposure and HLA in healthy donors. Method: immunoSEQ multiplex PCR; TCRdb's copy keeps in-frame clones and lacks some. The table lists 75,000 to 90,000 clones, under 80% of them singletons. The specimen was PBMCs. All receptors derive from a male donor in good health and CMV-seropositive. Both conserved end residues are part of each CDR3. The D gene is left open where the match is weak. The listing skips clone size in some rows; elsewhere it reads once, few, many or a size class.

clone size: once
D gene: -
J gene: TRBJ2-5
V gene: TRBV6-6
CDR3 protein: CASRAEGSKTQYF
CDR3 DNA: TGTGCCAGCAGGGCGGAGGGGAGTAAGACCCAGTACTTC

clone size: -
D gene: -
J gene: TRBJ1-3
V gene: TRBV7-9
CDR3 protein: CSSSFTSSGNTIYF
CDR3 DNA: TGTTCCAGCTCCTTCACCAGCTCTGGAAACACCATATATTTT

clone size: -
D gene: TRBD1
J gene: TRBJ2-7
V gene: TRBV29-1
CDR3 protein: CSVEEDRGYEQYF
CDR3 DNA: TGCAGCGTTGAAGAGGACAGGGGGTACGAGCAGTACTTC

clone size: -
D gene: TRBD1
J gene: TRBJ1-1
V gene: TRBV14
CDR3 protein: CASRQGQGAAEAFF
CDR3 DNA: TGTGCCAGCCGACAGGGACAGGGGGCCGCTGAAGCTTTCTTT

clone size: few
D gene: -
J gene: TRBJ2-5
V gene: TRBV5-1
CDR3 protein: CASSPGHTGEETQYF
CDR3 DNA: TGCGCCAGCAGCCCCGGCCACACCGGGGAAGAGACCCAGTACTTC

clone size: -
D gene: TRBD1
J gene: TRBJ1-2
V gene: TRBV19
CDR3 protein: CATNSVDRANYGYTF
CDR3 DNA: TGTGCCACTAACTCCGTGGACAGGGCTAACTATGGCTACACCTTC

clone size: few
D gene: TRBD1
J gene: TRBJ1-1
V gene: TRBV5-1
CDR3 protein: CASSFVGTENTEAFF
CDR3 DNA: TGCGCCAGCAGCTTCGTCGGGACAGAGAACACTGAAGCTTTCTTT

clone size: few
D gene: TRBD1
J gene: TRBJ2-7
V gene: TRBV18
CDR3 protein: CASSLGTGTYEQYF
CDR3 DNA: TGTGCCAGCTCACTCGGGACAGGAACCTACGAGCAGTACTTC

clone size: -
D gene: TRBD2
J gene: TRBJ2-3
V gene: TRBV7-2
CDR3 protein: CASSFSAGAPTDTQYF
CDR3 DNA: TGTGCCAGCAGCTTTTCAGCGGGGGCCCCCACAGATACGCAGTATTTT

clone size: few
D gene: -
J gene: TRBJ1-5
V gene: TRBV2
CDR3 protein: CAGSYRPSEPQHF
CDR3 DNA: TGTGCCGGCAGTTATCGTCCCTCGGAGCCCCAGCATTTT

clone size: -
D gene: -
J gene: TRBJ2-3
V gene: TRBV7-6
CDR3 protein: CASSGRASDTQYF
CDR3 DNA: TGTGCCAGCAGCGGCCGAGCGTCAGATACGCAGTATTTT

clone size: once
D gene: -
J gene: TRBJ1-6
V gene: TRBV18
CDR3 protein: CASSSDIYNSPLHF
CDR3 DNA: TGTGCCAGCTCGTCGGACATCTATAATTCACCCCTCCACTTT

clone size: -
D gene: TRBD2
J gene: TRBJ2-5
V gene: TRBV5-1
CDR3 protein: CASSAGTSGGETQYF
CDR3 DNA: TGCGCCAGCAGCGCTGGTACTAGCGGCGGGGAGACCCAGTACTTC

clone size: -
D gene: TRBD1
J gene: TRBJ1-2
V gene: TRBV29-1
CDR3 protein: CSAGQGGGYTF
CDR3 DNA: TGCAGCGCCGGACAGGGGGGCGGCTACACCTTC

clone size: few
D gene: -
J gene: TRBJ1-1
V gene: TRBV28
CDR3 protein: CASTSGGHPNTEAFF
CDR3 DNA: TGTGCCAGCACCTCGGGGGGACACCCGAACACTGAAGCTTTCTTT

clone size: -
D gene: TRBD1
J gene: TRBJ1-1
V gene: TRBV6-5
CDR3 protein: CASSSIPQGARTEAFF
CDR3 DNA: TGTGCCAGCAGTTCCATTCCACAGGGGGCGAGGACTGAAGCTTTCTTT

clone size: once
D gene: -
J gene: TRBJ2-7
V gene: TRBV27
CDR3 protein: CASSLSHYEQYF
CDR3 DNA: TGTGCCAGCAGTTTATCCCACTACGAGCAGTACTTC

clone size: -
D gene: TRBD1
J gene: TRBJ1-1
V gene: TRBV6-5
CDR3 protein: CASRDRANTEAFF
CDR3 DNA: TGTGCCAGCAGGGACAGGGCGAACACTGAAGCTTTCTTT

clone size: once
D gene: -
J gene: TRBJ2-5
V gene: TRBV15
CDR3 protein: CATSRDRAAAMAQYF
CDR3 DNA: TGTGCCACCAGCAGAGATAGAGCGGCCGCGATGGCCCAGTACTTC

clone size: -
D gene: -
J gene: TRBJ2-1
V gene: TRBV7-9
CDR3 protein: CSSSLGAPREQFF
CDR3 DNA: TGTTCCAGCAGCTTGGGGGCGCCGAGAGAGCAGTTCTTC

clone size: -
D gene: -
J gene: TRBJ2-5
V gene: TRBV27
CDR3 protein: CASSSTPGLLGQTQYF
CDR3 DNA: TGTGCCAGCAGTTCGACCCCGGGACTCCTAGGACAGACCCAGTACTTC

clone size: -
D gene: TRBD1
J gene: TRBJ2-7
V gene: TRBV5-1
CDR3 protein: CASSPTGSSYEQYF
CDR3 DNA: TGCGCCAGCAGCCCGACAGGGAGCTCCTACGAGCAGTACTTC